Here is one T cell receptor beta chain with its context. These data belong to a study of cytomegalovirus exposure and HLA in healthy donors. The CDR3 sequence is 15 residues long. Looked up from germline, CDR1 is MNHEY and CDR2 is SVGAGI. With 4 bases removed from V and 2 bases from J, the gap between germline ends came to 12 bases. This PCR relied on a set of 60 Vbeta primers and 13 Jbeta primers. TCRdb keeps only in-frame clones here, not all; method: immunoSEQ multiplex PCR. The data contain more than 150,000 clones, approximately 80% of them singletons. Sequenced material: PBMCs. The TCR sequence derives from a girl between 5 and 17 years old in good health and CMV-seropositive. This chain uses TRBV6-5 with TRBJ1-5, with D hard to call. Here the CDR3 reads CASSFSGLGNQPQHF. DNA for the CDR3: TGTGCCAGCAGTTTTTCAGGATTGGGCAATCAGCCCCAGCATTTT.